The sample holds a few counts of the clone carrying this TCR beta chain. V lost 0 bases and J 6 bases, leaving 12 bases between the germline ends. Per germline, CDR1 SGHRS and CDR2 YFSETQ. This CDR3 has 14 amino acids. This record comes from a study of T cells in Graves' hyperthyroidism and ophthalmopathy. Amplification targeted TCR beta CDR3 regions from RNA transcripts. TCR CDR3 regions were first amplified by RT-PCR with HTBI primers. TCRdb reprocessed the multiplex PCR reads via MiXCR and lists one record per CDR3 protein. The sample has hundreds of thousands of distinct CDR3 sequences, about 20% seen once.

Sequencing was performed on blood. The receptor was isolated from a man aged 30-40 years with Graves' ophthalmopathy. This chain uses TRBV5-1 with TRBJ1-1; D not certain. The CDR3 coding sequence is TGCGCCAGCAGCTTGGGGCGGGGAACTGCTGAAGCTTTCTTT. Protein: CASSLGRGTAEAFF.